These T cell receptor beta chains were read from a single sample in a study of early T cells in non-severe SARS-CoV-2 infection. TCRdb reprocessed the 5' RACE reads with MiXCR, giving one entry per CDR3 protein. The repertoire holds just under 45,000 distinct CDR3 sequences, with about a tenth as singletons. Sample: whole blood. These TCRs come from an adult who was a healthcare worker with PCR-confirmed SARS-CoV-2 infection or an uninfected control (not recorded which). Both conserved end residues are part of each CDR3. Fields, in order: CDR3 DNA, CDR3 protein, V gene, clone size, J gene, D gene. A D gene is named only where the DNA matches it firmly. Size tells how often a clone was seen (once, few, many) or the class of an expanded clone, and some rows leave it out.

TGTGCCAGCAGCTTATTTCCGGGTCAGCCCCAGCATTTT | CASSLFPGQPQHF | TRBV7-3 | NA | TRBJ1-5 | NA
TGCGCCAGCAGCCAGGGAGACGGGACTCGATATACGCAGTATTTT | CASSQGDGTRYTQYF | TRBV4-3 | many | TRBJ2-3 | NA
TGTGCCAGCAGCCGAAGTACAGGGGGCTCTACTGAAGCTTTCTTT | CASSRSTGGSTEAFF | TRBV3-1 | few | TRBJ1-1 | TRBD1
TGCGCCAGCAGTGAGGTGTTGAGCTCTAGTGAGCAGTACTTC | CASSEVLSSSEQYF | TRBV10-1 | many | TRBJ2-7 | NA
TGTGTCAGCAGCTTAAGCCCAGGGGGGACGAGAGATACGCAGTATTTT | CVSSLSPGGTRDTQYF | TRBV5-6 | NA | TRBJ2-3 | NA
TGTGCCAGCAGCGCCTCGGTTCGCACTGAAGCTTTCTTT | CASSASVRTEAFF | TRBV7-7 | few | TRBJ1-1 | NA
TGCAGTGCTAGAAATCCGGGACAAGCTGAAGCTTTCTTT | CSARNPGQAEAFF | TRBV20-1 | NA | TRBJ1-1 | NA
TGTGCCATCAGTGAGTGGCAGGCTGCTAACTATGGCTACACCTTC | CAISEWQAANYGYTF | TRBV10-3 | few | TRBJ1-2 | NA
TGTGCCAGCAGCTTATTCGGGACAAGTTATGAAGCTTTCTTT | CASSLFGTSYEAFF | TRBV7-6 | many | TRBJ1-1 | NA
TGTGCCAGCAGTTACTCGGCCGAGACCACAGATACGCAGTATTTT | CASSYSAETTDTQYF | TRBV6-6 | many | TRBJ2-3 | NA
TGCGCCAGCAGCTTGGATGCCACAGATACGCAGTATTTT | CASSLDATDTQYF | TRBV5-1 | many | TRBJ2-3 | NA
TGCAGTGCTAGCCAAAATCCGGGACCTCTAAGAAACGAGCAGTACTTC | CSASQNPGPLRNEQYF | TRBV20-1 | many | TRBJ2-7 | NA
TGTGCCATCAGTGGCGGACAGACCACAGATACGCAGTATTTT | CAISGGQTTDTQYF | TRBV10-3 | many | TRBJ2-3 | NA
TGTGCCAGCAGCCGGGACGGATACGAGCAGTACTTC | CASSRDGYEQYF | TRBV7-2 | few | TRBJ2-7 | NA
TGTGTCAGCAGCCGGACTAGCGGGGGCCTTCGCACAGATACGCAGTATTTT | CVSSRTSGGLRTDTQYF | TRBV7-2 | NA | TRBJ2-3 | TRBD2
TGTGCCAGCAGCTTTCCGCCGCCTATGGGGCAGGGGGAGCCAGATACGCAGTATTTT | CASSFPPPMGQGEPDTQYF | TRBV11-2 | many | TRBJ2-3 | TRBD1
TGTGCCATCAGTTTAAATGGGGACTATGGCTACACCTTC | CAISLNGDYGYTF | TRBV10-3 | NA | TRBJ1-2 | NA
TGTGCCAGTAGTACCGGACAGGGGGTCTACGAGCAGTACTTC | CASSTGQGVYEQYF | TRBV19 | many | TRBJ2-7 | TRBD1
TGCGCCAGCAGCCCTCCGGGTCGCGGCACTGAAGCTTTCTTT | CASSPPGRGTEAFF | TRBV4-1 | few | TRBJ1-1 | NA
TGTGCCAGCAGCCCTGACGGACTCTCTGGGGCCAACGTCCTGACTTTC | CASSPDGLSGANVLTF | TRBV6-5 | NA | TRBJ2-6 | NA
TGTGCCAGCAGTGAAAATAAGGGGTCAACTTCACCCCTCCACTTT | CASSENKGSTSPLHF | TRBV25-1 | many | TRBJ1-6 | NA
TGTGCCAGCTCAGCCCGAACGGCAGAAGGAGCTTTCTTT | CASSARTAEGAFF | TRBV18 | few | TRBJ1-1 | NA
TGCGCCAGCAGTGAGTCCGGGGGCTACACCTTC | CASSESGGYTF | TRBV10-2 | large | TRBJ1-2 | NA
TGTGCCAGCAGTCAAGCAGGGACACCAAACCACGAGCAGTACTTC | CASSQAGTPNHEQYF | TRBV2 | many | TRBJ2-7 | NA
TGTGCCAGCAGCAAAAGCGCAGATACGCAGTATTTT | CASSKSADTQYF | TRBV2 | many | TRBJ2-3 | NA
TGTGCCAGCAGCTTCGGAACAGGGTACGGTCAGCCCCAGCATTTT | CASSFGTGYGQPQHF | TRBV5-5 | NA | TRBJ1-5 | NA
TGTGCCAGCCGCCCCCCCGGGACAGCTACCTACGAGCAGTACTTC | CASRPPGTATYEQYF | TRBV7-2 | many | TRBJ2-7 | TRBD1
TGTGCCAGCAGACCGGACAGTTGGGGGAAATGGGTACCCCTCCACTTT | CASRPDSWGKWVPLHF | TRBV12-3/TRBV12-4 | NA | TRBJ1-6 | NA
TGTGCCAGCAGTTCTGGACAGGGCCTCTACAATGAGCAGTTCTTC | CASSSGQGLYNEQFF | TRBV7-9 | NA | TRBJ2-1 | TRBD1
TGTGCCGGACGTGTCACCCTCTCGGGCGAGCAGTACTTC | CAGRVTLSGEQYF | TRBV11-1 | few | TRBJ2-7 | NA
TGCAGCACAAGACAGGGAGGGGACACTGAAGCTTTCTTT | CSTRQGGDTEAFF | TRBV29-1 | many | TRBJ1-1 | TRBD1
TGTGCCAGCAGCCGGATTGAAGACGGCACCATATATTTT | CASSRIEDGTIYF | TRBV7-8 | many | TRBJ1-3 | NA
TGTGCCAGCAGCTGGGCGGCAAATGAAAAACTGTTTTTT | CASSWAANEKLFF | TRBV11-2 | NA | TRBJ1-4 | NA
TGTGCCTGGAGCGTAAAGGGGGACAGGGTTGGCACTGAAGCTTTCTTT | CAWSVKGDRVGTEAFF | TRBV30 | few | TRBJ1-1 | TRBD1
TGTGCCAGCAACTCAGGACCGTATAATTCACCCCTCCACTTT | CASNSGPYNSPLHF | TRBV6-5 | few | TRBJ1-6 | NA
TGCGCCAGCAGCCAGGGGCCCTCTGGAAACACCATATATTTT | CASSQGPSGNTIYF | TRBV4-3 | many | TRBJ1-3 | NA
TGTGCCAGCAGCTTGGGGAGGGACAGGGGAAGGGCGAGTGAGCAGTTCTTC | CASSLGRDRGRASEQFF | TRBV5-8 | many | TRBJ2-1 | TRBD1